The 18 T cell receptor beta chains listed next were all sequenced from one sample in a study of control samples from healthy donors and cancer patients. Assay: immunoSEQ multiplex PCR; the TCRdb copy retains only in-frame clones and omits some. The sample holds 150,000 to 200,000 clones; roughly 94% are singletons and the top ten take 1.1% to 1.5%. Sequenced: blood. The receptors come from a woman aged 18-29 years in good health.

The chain links TRBV20-1 to TRBJ2-1, with no clear D. V lost 3 bases, J lost 7 bases, and 7 bases lay in between. This CDR3 is built from 11 residues. Looked up from germline, CDR1 is DFQATT and CDR2 is SNEGSKA (reference sequence). Written as DNA, the CDR3 is TGCAGTGCTAGTGTCGGTAATGAGCAGTTCTTC. Its protein is CSASVGNEQFF.

This chain uses TRBV6-5 with TRBJ1-2; perhaps TRBD1 as D (5 bases). This CDR3 has 12 amino acids. Germline CDR1 MNHEY, CDR2 SVGAGI. V gave up 6 bases and J gave up 3 bases, with 8 bases separating them. The CDR3 reads CASSTGDYGYTF. The CDR3 DNA is TGTGCCAGCAGCACAGGAGACTATGGCTACACCTTC.

V and J are TRBV6-2 or TRBV6-3 and TRBJ1-1; D perhaps matches TRBD1 (5 bases). Between the trimmed V and J ends, which lost 5 bases and 7 bases, there was a span of 17 bases. Germline V gene lookup returns CDR1 MNHEY and CDR2 SVGEGT. This CDR3 has 14 residues. The CDR3 coding sequence is TGTGCCAGCAGTCTCTCCGGGGGAACAGGTGAAGCTTTCTTT. Protein sequence: CASSLSGGTGEAFF.

The chain has TRBV5-1 and TRBJ1-4; D not resolved. Per the germline V gene, CDR1 is SGHRS and CDR2 is YFSETQ. The CDR3 is 15 amino acids. The V end lost 0 bases, the J end lost 5 bases, and 11 bases lay between the germline ends. CDR3 nucleotides: TGCGCCAGCAGCTTGGGCGGCCAACCAAATGAAAAACTGTTTTTT. It encodes CASSLGGQPNEKLFF. The full variable domain, its missing parts supplied by reference TRBV5-1 and TRBJ1-4, is KAGVTQTPRYLIKTRGQQVTLSCSPISGHRSVSWYQQTPGQGLQFLFEYFSETQRNKGNFPGRFSGRQFSNSRSEMNVSTLELGDSALYLCASSLGGQPNEKLFFGSGTQLSVL.

V and J are TRBV27 and TRBJ2-3, with D possibly TRBD2 on 6 matching bases. The CDR3 loop spans 15 amino acids. The germline gives CDR1 MNHEY, CDR2 SMNVEV (reference sequence). The V and J ends lost 7 bases and 0 bases respectively, with 14 bases between them. CDR3 loop: CASKRGTLSTDTQYF. CDR3 DNA sequence: TGTGCCAGCAAACGGGGGACTTTAAGCACAGATACGCAGTATTTT.

V is TRBV9 and J is TRBJ1-1; no clear D. V was cut by 0 bases and J by 0 bases, with 6 bases left in between. The CDR3 spans 14 residues. Germline loops: CDR1 SGDLS, CDR2 YYNGEE. Written as DNA, the CDR3 is TGTGCCAGCAGCGTAGGTCCCGTGAACACTGAAGCTTTCTTT. This codes for CASSVGPVNTEAFF.

The CDR3 loop reads CASSPRGGRGYEQYF. The CDR3 DNA follows: TGTGCCAGCAGCCCCAGGGGGGGCAGAGGGTACGAGCAGTACTTC. The chain combines TRBV6-5 with TRBJ2-7, with D perhaps TRBD1 or TRBD2 (7 bases each). CDR1 and CDR2 from the germline V gene are MNHEY and SVGAGI. This CDR3 has 15 residues. The V end lost 6 bases, the J end lost 4 bases, and 19 bases lay between the germline ends.

J is TRBJ2-3 and V is TRBV24-1; 10 nucleotides align to TRBD2. The CDR3 covers 17 residues. Germline lookup yields CDR1 KGHDR and CDR2 SFDVKD. The V gene end was trimmed by 2 bases and the J gene end by 4 bases; junction bases not matched to a gene: 8. The DNA for the CDR3 is TGTGCCACCAGTGATTCACTTCTAGCGGGGGTCGCAGATACGCAGTATTTT. Protein product: CATSDSLLAGVADTQYF.

This chain joins TRBV7-2 and TRBJ1-1; no clear D gene. This CDR3 has 13 amino acids. Germline V gene lookup returns CDR1 SGHTA and CDR2 FQGNSA. Trimming left V 1 base short and J 1 base short, with 4 bases between. CDR3 nucleotide sequence: TGTGCCAGCAGCTTAGTAAGGAACACTGAAGCTTTCTTT. Translating gives CASSLVRNTEAFF. Complete variable domain (other parts from reference TRBV7-2 and TRBJ1-1): GAGVSQSPSNKVTEKGKDVELRCDPISGHTALYWYRQSLGQGLEFLIYFQGNSAPDKSGLPSDRFSAERTGGSVSTLTIQRTQQEDSAVYLCASSLVRNTEAFFGQGTRLTVV.

The chain employs TRBV28 and TRBJ2-7; D not certain. Per germline, CDR1 MDHEN and CDR2 SYDVKM. With 5 bases removed from V and 3 bases from J, the gap between germline ends came to 8 bases. CDR3 length equals 12 residues. The DNA for the CDR3 is TGTGCCAGCAGTCTCGCCGACTACGAGCAGTACTTC. It specifies CASSLADYEQYF.

The rearrangement links TRBV6-5 to TRBJ1-3; no clear D gene. V was trimmed by 5 bases and J by 2 bases, leaving 10 bases between them. The CDR3 is made up of 14 amino acids. The germline V gene encodes CDR1 MNHEY and CDR2 SVGAGI. The CDR3 sequence is CASSPRSTGNTIYF. As DNA, the CDR3 is TGTGCCAGCAGTCCTCGCAGTACTGGAAACACCATATATTTT.

This clone was recorded once. The chain links TRBV19 to TRBJ1-5, with D possibly TRBD1 on 6 matching bases. The V and J ends lost 7 bases and 7 bases respectively, with 17 bases between them. In germline, CDR1 is LNHDA, CDR2 SQIVND (reference sequence). The CDR3 covers 14 residues. The CDR3 is CASMEQGEVQPQHF. The CDR3 bases are TGTGCCAGTATGGAACAGGGAGAAGTCCAGCCCCAGCATTTT.

The genes are TRBV12-3 or TRBV12-4 and TRBJ1-1; D is ambiguous. The V end lost 2 bases, the J end lost 3 bases, and 7 bases lay between the germline ends. The CDR3 runs to 13 residues. The CDR3 loop reads CASSLLADTEAFF. DNA of the CDR3: TGTGCCAGCAGTTTACTGGCGGACACTGAAGCTTTCTTT.

The CDR3 sequence is CASSPGSSYEQYF. The CDR3 bases are TGTGCCAGCTCTCCGGGGAGCTCCTACGAGCAGTACTTC. V and J are TRBV18 and TRBJ2-7; possible D gene TRBD2, 5 bases. Trimming cost V 6 bases and J 0 bases, with 9 bases left between them. Germline V gene data show CDR1 as KGHSH and CDR2 as LQKENI. There are 13 residues in the CDR3. The whole variable domain, filled in from reference TRBV18 and TRBJ2-7, reads NAGVMQNPRHLVRRRGQEARLRCSPMKGHSHVYWYRQLPEEGLKFMVYLQKENIIDESGMPKERFSAEFPKEGPSILRIQQVVRGDSAAYFCASSPGSSYEQYFGPGTRLTVT.

The J gene is TRBJ2-5, the V gene TRBV20-1; no clear D gene. V lost 7 bases, J lost 0 bases, and 6 bases lay in between. CDR1 is DFQATT and CDR2 is SNEGSKA in the germline V gene (reference sequence). The CDR3 is made up of 11 amino acids. As DNA, the CDR3 is TGCAGTGACGAGTACCAAGAGACCCAGTACTTC. Protein: CSDEYQETQYF.

This chain links TRBV7-9 with TRBJ2-4; possibly TRBD2 for D (6 bases). The CDR3 runs 14 residues. Deletions cut 4 bases from V and 2 bases from J, with 9 bases between. Germline V gene sequence: CDR1 SEHNR, CDR2 FQNEAQ (reference sequence). CDR3 bases: TGTGCCAGCAGCTCCCGGGGGTCCAAAAACATTCAGTACTTC. Translating gives CASSSRGSKNIQYF. Based on the CDR3 plus reference TRBV7-9 and TRBJ2-4, the full variable domain is DTGVSQNPRHKITKRGQNVTFRCDPISEHNRLYWYRQTLGQGPEFLTYFQNEAQLEKSRLLSDRFSAERPKGSFSTLEIQRTEQGDSAMYLCASSSRGSKNIQYFGAGTRLSVL.

This clone was counted a few times. CDR3: CASSVETVNTEAFF. For the CDR3, the DNA is TGTGCCAGCAGTGTTGAGACGGTGAACACTGAAGCTTTCTTT. The chain carries TRBV2 and TRBJ1-1; D not resolved. CDR1 is SNHLY, CDR2 FYNNEI, per germline. This CDR3 is 14 amino acids long. Trimming stripped 4 bases from V and 0 bases from J, with 9 bases between.

The rearrangement joins TRBV5-5 to TRBJ2-5, with a tentative D call TRBD1 (6 bases). V was trimmed by 6 bases and J by 5 bases, leaving 17 bases between them. Germline values: CDR1 SGHKS, CDR2 YYEKEE (reference sequence). The CDR3 totals 14 residues. The CDR3 DNA sequence: TGTGCCAGCACCACTCCCAGGGGAGAGGAGACCCAGTACTTC. Protein product: CASTTPRGEETQYF.